This T cell receptor (beta chain) was profiled in a study of T cell responses to AZD1222 COVID-19 vaccine. Study-level background: Second doses were pooled across both intervals (about 4 or about 12 weeks).

This CDR3 has 17 residues. In germline, CDR1 is LGHDT, CDR2 YNNKEL (reference sequence). The V segment lost 1 base and the J segment 12 bases; nucleotides outside the gene matches: 18. Regarding the study as a whole: Repertoire collection took place solely once the T cell response had peaked. Seropositive AZD1222 recipients at baseline numbered only five to seven. Donors were largely white British and mainly female; clonal diversity was possibly underestimated.

Assay used: immunoSEQ multiplex PCR; TCRdb lists only in-frame clones, some missing. The table includes about 72,000 clones, about nine tenths detected once. A word on this clone: The target antigen is unknown.

The clonotype comes from an adult in good health. The rearrangement uses TRBV3-1 (or the pseudogene TRBV3-2) and TRBJ2-1, with TRBD2 matching over 7 bases. The material sequenced was peripheral blood, taken on day 0 of AZD1222 vaccination. The DNA of the CDR3 is TGTGCCAGCAGCCAAGGCGTTTTGACTAGGGAGGGTAGGGGGCAGTTCTTC. Protein product: CASSQGVLTREGRGQFF.